The 21 T cell receptor beta chains below all came from one sample that was sequenced in a study of blood T cell repertoires in COVID-19. The data were produced by immunoSEQ multiplex PCR, yet TCRdb's version contains in-frame clones alone and is incomplete. The repertoire holds 90,000 to 150,000 clones, with around three quarters as singletons. Source material: peripheral blood. These TCRs come from a woman of 80 years or more with acute or convalescent COVID-19.

The rearrangement uses TRBV6-6 and TRBJ2-7, with a possible D match to TRBD2 (6 bases). The germline gives CDR1 MNHNY, CDR2 SVGAGI (reference sequence). V lost 8 bases to trimming and J lost 5 bases, with 19 bases between them. The CDR3 covers 14 residues. CDR3: CASDLGVGGDEQYF. CDR3 DNA: TGTGCCAGCGACCTGGGGGTGGGAGGAGACGAGCAGTACTTC.

This clone was seen a single time. The chain couples TRBV7-9 to TRBJ1-1, with D possibly TRBD1 on 5 matching bases. V dropped 7 bases and J dropped 0 bases, with 12 bases sitting between them. The germline CDR1 and CDR2 sequences are SEHNR and FQNEAQ (reference sequence). The CDR3 consists of 14 residues. CDR3 amino acids: CASNRMTVNTEAFF. In DNA form, the CDR3 reads TGTGCCAGCAACAGAATGACAGTGAACACTGAAGCTTTCTTT.

This clone was observed a handful of times. The V and J genes are TRBV18 and TRBJ1-2; 9 nucleotides match TRBD1. Germline CDR1 reads KGHSH; CDR2 reads LQKENI. The V gene end was trimmed by 0 bases and the J gene end by 3 bases; junction bases not matched to a gene: 2. This CDR3 comprises 15 residues. CDR3 DNA sequence: TGTGCCAGCTCACCACCAGGACAGGGGTACTATGGCTACACCTTC. Its translation: CASSPPGQGYYGYTF.

The rearrangement joins TRBV3-1 (or the pseudogene TRBV3-2) to TRBJ1-1; tentative D call: TRBD1 (5 bases). The V gene lost 3 bases and the J gene lost 6 bases, with 11 bases spanning the gap. This CDR3 is 13 amino acids long. Germline CDR1 LGHDT, CDR2 YNNKEL (reference sequence). DNA for the CDR3: TGTGCCAGCAGCCAGAGCAGGGCGGCTGAAGCTTTCTTT. The encoded protein is CASSQSRAAEAFF.

This rearrangement joins TRBV30 to TRBJ2-2; D might be TRBD1 (5 bases). This CDR3 is 16 amino acids long. Germline loops: CDR1 GTSNPN, CDR2 SVGIG (reference sequence). V was clipped by 0 bases and J by 2 bases, with 13 bases between them. DNA of the CDR3: TGTGCCTGGAGTGTACTTAAAGGACAAAACACCGGGGAGCTGTTTTTT. Translation gives CAWSVLKGQNTGELFF.

V is TRBV10-3 and J is TRBJ2-3, with D tentatively TRBD1 (5 bases). V lost 7 bases to trimming and J lost 3 bases, with 11 bases between them. CDR1 is ENHRY, CDR2 SYGVKD, per germline. The CDR3 has 13 amino acids. CDR3: CAINGRDTDTQYF. CDR3 DNA: TGTGCCATCAATGGCAGGGATACAGATACGCAGTATTTT.

The genes are TRBV4-3 and TRBJ1-3; D gene ambiguous. The CDR3 covers 15 residues. V gave up 0 bases and J gave up 4 bases, with 10 bases separating them. From germline, CDR1 is LGHNA and CDR2 YSLEER. The CDR3 sequence is CASSQDPAGGNTIYF. The CDR3 DNA sequence: TGCGCCAGCAGCCAAGATCCGGCGGGGGGAAACACCATATATTTT.

The V gene is TRBV5-1, the J gene TRBJ2-7; D remains unclear. The CDR3 has 11 amino acids. Germline V gene lookup returns CDR1 SGHRS and CDR2 YFSETQ. V was pared by 2 bases and J by 2 bases, with 2 bases between. CDR3 bases: TGCGCCAGCAGCTTTACCTACGAGCAGTACTTC. Its translation is CASSFTYEQYF. Together with reference TRBV5-1 and TRBJ2-7, the CDR3 gives the full variable domain: KAGVTQTPRYLIKTRGQQVTLSCSPISGHRSVSWYQQTPGQGLQFLFEYFSETQRNKGNFPGRFSGRQFSNSRSEMNVSTLELGDSALYLCASSFTYEQYFGPGTRLTVT.

CDR3 region: CASSPGQVPNQPQHF. The DNA for the CDR3 is TGTGCCAGTAGTCCAGGACAGGTTCCCAATCAGCCCCAGCATTTT. This chain links TRBV19 with TRBJ1-5; 7 bases align to TRBD1. Per germline, CDR1 LNHDA and CDR2 SQIVND (reference sequence). Losses at the gene ends were 5 bases for V and 3 bases for J; bases not matched to a gene: 7. The CDR3 consists of 15 residues.

V is TRBV27 and J is TRBJ1-2; 10 nucleotides align to TRBD1. This CDR3 is built from 14 residues. With 5 bases clipped from V and 7 bases from J, the junction kept 7 bases outside the gene matches. Germline V gene data show CDR1 as MNHEY and CDR2 as SMNVEV (reference sequence). The DNA for the CDR3 is TGTGCCAGCAGTCTAAGGGACAGGGGTACTGGCTACACCTTC. This codes for CASSLRDRGTGYTF.

The V gene is TRBV7-9, the J gene TRBJ2-6; D unresolved. The V and J ends lost 5 bases and 0 bases respectively, with 8 bases between them. CDR3 length: 15 residues. Germline loops: CDR1 SEHNR, CDR2 FQNEAQ (reference sequence). The CDR3 reads CASSPSGSGANVLTF. CDR3 in DNA: TGTGCCAGCAGCCCTTCGGGCTCTGGGGCCAACGTCCTGACTTTC.

This chain joins TRBV6-5 and TRBJ1-4; 7 bases align to TRBD1. This CDR3 is 15 amino acids long. Per the germline V gene, CDR1 is MNHEY and CDR2 is SVGAGI. With V trimmed by 6 bases and J by 8 bases, 12 bases remained unmatched. The CDR3 DNA follows: TGTGCCAGCAGAGATTTACAGGGGTATCGGGAAAAACTGTTTTTT. Translating gives CASRDLQGYREKLFF.

The V call is TRBV18, the J call TRBJ2-1; the match to TRBD1 covers 7 bases. CDR1 is KGHSH and CDR2 is LQKENI in the germline V gene. The CDR3 loop spans 15 amino acids. V dropped 0 bases and J dropped 4; count of bases not matched to a gene: 3. This CDR3 is CASSPPGTVYNEQFF. The CDR3 DNA reads as TGTGCCAGCTCACCACCCGGGACAGTTTACAATGAGCAGTTCTTC. Looking up the rest from reference TRBV18 and TRBJ2-1 gives the full variable domain: NAGVMQNPRHLVRRRGQEARLRCSPMKGHSHVYWYRQLPEEGLKFMVYLQKENIIDESGMPKERFSAEFPKEGPSILRIQQVVRGDSAAYFCASSPPGTVYNEQFFGPGTRLTVL.

The chain has TRBV5-1 and TRBJ2-1, with TRBD1 identical over 7 bases. This CDR3 is built from 15 residues. J gave up 0 bases and V 2 bases, and 2 bases lay outside the gene matches. From germline, CDR1 is SGHRS and CDR2 YFSETQ. The CDR3 sequence is CASSLDRVSYNEQFF. DNA for the CDR3: TGCGCCAGCAGCTTAGACAGGGTCTCCTACAATGAGCAGTTCTTC.

The chain employs TRBV3-1 (or the pseudogene TRBV3-2) and TRBJ1-4, with D tentatively TRBD1 (5 bases). The V end lost 4 bases, the J end lost 3 bases, and 12 bases lay between the germline ends. The germline V gene has CDR1 LGHDT and CDR2 YNNKEL (reference sequence). The CDR3 has 15 residues. The CDR3 DNA reads TGTGCCAGCAGCCGCGGGAGACAGTCTAATGAAAAACTGTTTTTT. Encoded protein: CASSRGRQSNEKLFF.

The genes are TRBV3-1 (or the pseudogene TRBV3-2) and TRBJ1-6; possible D gene TRBD1, 5 bases. Trimming shortened V by 3 bases and J by 8 bases, and 14 bases separated the two germline ends. Germline V gene data show CDR1 as LGHDT and CDR2 as YNNKEL (reference sequence). The CDR3 covers 15 residues. CDR3 DNA sequence: TGTGCCAGCAGCCAGAAGGGGAAGGCCCATTCACCCCTCCACTTT. This translates into CASSQKGKAHSPLHF.

J is TRBJ1-6 and V is TRBV12-3 or TRBV12-4; weak D call: TRBD1 (6 bases). The V end was cut by 5 bases, the J end by 9 bases, with 11 bases between. This CDR3 spans 13 amino acids. CDR3 protein: CASSRTVSSPLHF. In DNA, the CDR3 is TGTGCCAGCAGTCGGACAGTTTCTTCACCCCTCCACTTT.

The rearrangement links TRBV4-2 to TRBJ2-1, with D maybe TRBD2 (5 bases). The germline gives CDR1 LGHNA, CDR2 YNFKEQ. The CDR3 is 13 amino acids. V was cut by 4 bases and J by 5 bases, with 9 bases left in between. CDR3 nucleotide sequence: TGTGCCAGCAGCCTCGGACTTAACAATGAGCAGTTCTTC. Protein product: CASSLGLNNEQFF.

V is TRBV30 and J is TRBJ1-2, with D possibly being TRBD1 (5 bases). The CDR3 extends over 13 amino acids. The germline CDR1 and CDR2 sequences are GTSNPN and SVGIG (reference sequence). The ends were cut back, 5 bases at V and 7 bases at J, with 17 bases in the middle. DNA of the CDR3: TGTGCCTGGTCTATAACAGGACCCGGTGGCTACACCTTC. Its protein is CAWSITGPGGYTF.

V usage is TRBV29-1 and J usage is TRBJ1-2; a possible D gene is TRBD1 (6 bases). The CDR3 spans 13 residues. Trimming cost V 3 bases and J 3 bases, with 11 bases left between them. Germline lookup yields CDR1 SQVTM and CDR2 ANQGSEA. The CDR3 reads CSVDRGGHYGYTF. DNA of the CDR3: TGCAGCGTTGATAGGGGGGGACACTATGGCTACACCTTC.

This chain connects TRBV7-9 to TRBJ1-1, with D hard to call. The CDR3 totals 15 residues. Deletions cut 0 bases from V and 6 bases from J, with 14 bases between. Germline CDR1 is SEHNR and CDR2 is FQNEAQ (reference sequence). Written as DNA, the CDR3 is TGTGCCAGCAGCTTAGCGACGGGAGTCACCCCTGAAGCTTTCTTT. As protein: CASSLATGVTPEAFF.